This T cell receptor beta chain was obtained from a study of control samples from healthy donors and cancer patients. Libraries were prepared by immunoSEQ multiplex PCR; TCRdb keeps only in-frame clonotypes and omits some of them. Counted here are 55,000 to 90,000 clones, approximately 80% occurring once; the ten biggest clones make up 28%. This clone was counted between two and nine times. CDR1 and CDR2 (germline): SGHAT, FQDESV (reference sequence). CDR3 length: 16 residues. The V gene lost 1 base and the J gene lost 5 bases, with 17 bases spanning the gap. The source of this sequence is a man between 50 and 59 years old in good health. Sample: blood. The rearrangement joins TRBV11-1 to TRBJ2-5; the D gene is possibly TRBD1 (7 bases). The CDR3 spells CASSLGPLTGRETQYF. For the CDR3, the DNA is TGTGCCAGCAGCTTAGGGCCTTTGACAGGGAGGGAGACCCAGTACTTC.